The next 23 T cell receptor beta chains were all read from a single sample in a study of blood T cell repertoires in COVID-19. TCRdb keeps only in-frame clones here, not all; method: immunoSEQ multiplex PCR. The data show 85,000 to 130,000 clones, with 90% to 95% seen just once and around 5.8% held by the top ten. The sequencing input was peripheral blood. The receptor source for this set is a human donor in a cohort sampled during active COVID-19.

The rearrangement joins TRBV6-5 to TRBJ2-4, with 8 bases matching TRBD1. J gave up 8 bases and V 6 bases, and 6 bases lay outside the gene matches. The CDR3 has 13 residues. Germline CDR1 MNHEY, CDR2 SVGAGI. The CDR3 here is CASSRQGSDIQYF. The CDR3 DNA reads as TGTGCCAGCAGCCGACAGGGGAGTGACATTCAGTACTTC.

The rearrangement uses TRBV7-2 and TRBJ2-5; the D gene is possibly TRBD2 (6 bases). This CDR3 is built from 13 residues. Germline lookup yields CDR1 SGHTA and CDR2 FQGNSA. The ends were cut back, 5 bases at V and 5 bases at J, with 12 bases in the middle. CDR3 DNA sequence: TGTGCCAGCAGCCCGGCAGGAGGGGAGACCCAGTACTTC. This codes for CASSPAGGETQYF. Filled out from reference TRBV7-2 and TRBJ2-5, the complete variable domain reads GAGVSQSPSNKVTEKGKDVELRCDPISGHTALYWYRQSLGQGLEFLIYFQGNSAPDKSGLPSDRFSAERTGGSVSTLTIQRTQQEDSAVYLCASSPAGGETQYFGPGTRLLVL.

This sequence joins TRBV5-4 and TRBJ1-1, with D perhaps TRBD1 (6 bases). From germline, CDR1 is SGHNT and CDR2 YYREEE (reference sequence). V shed 5 bases and J shed 1 base, with 9 bases lying between them. This CDR3 comprises 13 residues. The CDR3 nucleotides read TGTGCCAGCAGGTTCAGGGGGAACACTGAAGCTTTCTTT. Protein sequence: CASRFRGNTEAFF.

The V gene is TRBV5-4, the J gene TRBJ2-3, with D tentatively TRBD2 (6 bases). The germline V gene encodes CDR1 SGHNT and CDR2 YYREEE (reference sequence). Trimming took 0 bases from V and 8 from J, leaving 7 bases between them. This CDR3 comprises 12 residues. The CDR3 sequence is CASSLDGSTQYF. In nucleotides, the CDR3 is TGTGCCAGCAGCTTGGACGGGAGTACGCAGTATTTT.

The gene calls are TRBV7-2 and TRBJ2-7, with D possibly TRBD1 on 6 matching bases. This CDR3 is built from 12 residues. The germline V gene has CDR1 SGHTA and CDR2 FQGNSA. Trimming pared 4 bases from V and 4 bases from J, leaving 8 bases between. For the CDR3, the DNA is TGTGCCAGCAGCTATACAGGGTACGAGCAGTACTTC. This translates into CASSYTGYEQYF.

The V call is TRBV20-1, the J call TRBJ2-1, with D maybe TRBD2 (5 bases). The germline gives CDR1 DFQATT, CDR2 SNEGSKA (reference sequence). CDR3 length: 10 amino acids. The V end was cut by 6 bases, the J end by 9 bases, with 9 bases between. Written as DNA, the CDR3 is TGCAGTGCCGGACTTGCTGAGCAGTTCTTC. It yields the protein CSAGLAEQFF.

The chain recombines TRBV28 with TRBJ1-1, with 8 bases matching TRBD1. This CDR3 is built from 13 residues. Germline lookup yields CDR1 MDHEN and CDR2 SYDVKM. V lost 5 bases to trimming and J lost 10 bases; unmatched junction nucleotides: 9. CDR3: CASSIPQGAGAFF. In DNA form, the CDR3 reads TGTGCCAGCAGTATTCCGCAGGGGGCTGGAGCTTTCTTT.

The V gene is TRBV6-2 or TRBV6-3, the J gene TRBJ2-7, with D possibly matching TRBD1 (6 bases). Germline CDR1 MNHEY, CDR2 SVGEGT. The V gene lost 1 base and the J gene lost 3 bases, with 13 bases spanning the gap. The CDR3 sequence is 15 residues long. The CDR3 DNA sequence: TGTGCCAGCAGTTACTTCGGGGAAGGGGGCTACGAGCAGTACTTC. It specifies CASSYFGEGGYEQYF.

This chain links TRBV27 with TRBJ1-2; TRBD1 aligns across 9 bases. Germline values: CDR1 MNHEY, CDR2 SMNVEV (reference sequence). This CDR3 has 16 residues. The V segment lost 6 bases and the J segment 0 bases; nucleotides outside the gene matches: 8. This CDR3 reads CASRPGTGIPNYGYTF. In nucleotides, the CDR3 is TGTGCCAGCAGACCCGGGACAGGGATCCCTAACTATGGCTACACCTTC.

The chain recombines TRBV27 with TRBJ1-2, with D possibly being TRBD1 (6 bases). Trimming cost V 6 bases and J 6 bases, with 11 bases left between them. CDR1 is MNHEY and CDR2 is SMNVEV in the germline V gene (reference sequence). The CDR3 sequence is 12 residues long. DNA for the CDR3: TGTGCCAGCAGCTTTGACAGGAATGGCTACACCTTC. It is translated as CASSFDRNGYTF.

CDR3 region: CASSVLREDLTDSGQFF. DNA of the CDR3: TGCGCCAGCAGTGTCCTACGGGAGGACCTAACGGATAGTGGCCAGTTCTTC. The chain carries TRBV10-1 and TRBJ2-1; 7 bases are shared with TRBD2. The CDR3 covers 17 residues. Germline V gene sequence: CDR1 WNHNN, CDR2 SYGVQD (reference sequence). Germline trimming cut 4 bases from V and 13 bases from J; bases unmatched to any gene: 22.

The J gene is TRBJ1-2, the V gene TRBV5-1, with a tentative D call TRBD1 (5 bases). This CDR3 contains 16 residues. Trimming took off 0 bases at V and 4 bases at J, with 16 bases between the two ends. CDR1 and CDR2 from the germline V gene are SGHRS and YFSETQ. In DNA form, the CDR3 reads TGCGCCAGCAGCTTGGACCAGGGTCGAGCCTTCTATGGCTACACCTTC. The encoded protein is CASSLDQGRAFYGYTF.

This sequence joins TRBV5-4 and TRBJ2-7; D may be TRBD1 (5 bases). This CDR3 contains 15 residues. Germline assignment: CDR1 SGHNT and CDR2 YYREEE (reference sequence). V lost 4 bases and J 1 base, leaving 15 bases between the germline ends. In DNA form, the CDR3 reads TGTGCCAGCAGCGTAAGACAGACAACATCCTACGAGCAGTACTTC. It yields the protein CASSVRQTTSYEQYF.

V is TRBV27 and J is TRBJ2-7, with 9 bases that match TRBD2. CDR1 is MNHEY and CDR2 is SMNVEV in the germline V gene (reference sequence). The J segment lost 2 bases and the V segment lost 6 bases, leaving 5 bases of the junction unmatched. CDR3 length: 14 amino acids. In DNA, the CDR3 is TGTGCCAGCAGCTCGGGACTAGCTCCCTACGAGCAGTACTTC. Amino acids: CASSSGLAPYEQYF.

The rearrangement links TRBV5-1 to TRBJ2-3; 7 positions match TRBD2. Per the germline V gene, CDR1 is SGHRS and CDR2 is YFSETQ. The junction had 16 bases not matched to a gene; V was cut back by 4 bases and J by 5 bases. The CDR3 has 17 residues. The CDR3 coding sequence is TGCGCCAGCAGCCCGATCTTTGTACGGGAGGTGGAAGATACGCAGTATTTT. It translates to CASSPIFVREVEDTQYF.

The V gene is TRBV6-2 or TRBV6-3, the J gene TRBJ2-7; D call uncertain. CDR3 size: 11 residues. Germline values: CDR1 MNHEY, CDR2 SVGEGT. V was clipped by 1 base and J by 6 bases, with 4 bases between them. CDR3 bases: TGTGCCAGCAGTTACTACAGCGAGCAGTACTTC. It encodes CASSYYSEQYF.

The CDR3 loop reads CASSLPGGDRFGSYNEQFF. The CDR3 nucleotides read TGTGCCAGCAGCTTACCAGGGGGCGATAGGTTTGGATCCTACAATGAGCAGTTCTTC. V and J are TRBV7-9 and TRBJ2-1; 8 positions agree with TRBD1. The CDR3 has 19 amino acids. CDR1 SEHNR and CDR2 FQNEAQ come from the germline V gene (reference sequence). Trimming cost V 2 bases and J 1 base; bases outside gene matches: 13.

The chain recombines TRBV9 with TRBJ2-7; TRBD2 matches at 9 bases. Germline trimming cut 4 bases from V and 6 bases from J; bases unmatched to any gene: 11. CDR3 length equals 15 residues. Germline V gives CDR1 SGDLS, CDR2 YYNGEE. CDR3 sequence: CASSLRTSEGTEQYF. The CDR3 coding sequence is TGTGCCAGCAGCTTAAGGACTAGCGAGGGGACCGAGCAGTACTTC.

This clone has only a few counts. CDR3 loop: CASSLWSRSVVGEQYF. The CDR3 bases are TGTGCCAGCAGTTTATGGTCGCGCAGCGTGGTGGGCGAGCAGTACTTC. This chain joins TRBV28 and TRBJ2-7; the D is unclear. V was shortened by 0 bases and J by 6 bases, with 18 bases between the two germline ends. The CDR3 covers 16 residues. Germline V gene sequence: CDR1 MDHEN, CDR2 SYDVKM.

The rearrangement uses TRBV4-1 and TRBJ2-7, with D perhaps matching TRBD2 (5 bases). Per the germline V gene, CDR1 is MGHRA and CDR2 is YSYEKL. V shed 1 base and J shed 2 bases, with 18 bases lying between them. The CDR3 extends over 17 amino acids. CDR3 sequence reads: CASSQAYGIALTYEQYF. CDR3 in DNA: TGCGCCAGCAGCCAAGCCTATGGTATAGCGCTAACCTACGAGCAGTACTTC.

This rearrangement joins TRBV7-2 to TRBJ1-6; 7 bases are shared with TRBD1. Germline V lookup: CDR1 SGHTA, CDR2 FQGNSA. This CDR3 is 17 amino acids long. V shed 8 bases, J shed 8 bases, and the junction held 18 bases outside the gene matches. Here the CDR3 DNA reads TGTGCCAGCCGTGTCAATGCCGACAGGGCGGGTTATTCACCCCTCCACTTT. Translation gives CASRVNADRAGYSPLHF.

DNA for the CDR3: TGTGCCAGCAGTGGCGCCCGGGACAGCCATGGCTACACCTTC. This sequence encodes CASSGARDSHGYTF. The gene calls are TRBV25-1 and TRBJ1-2; TRBD1 matches at 7 bases. V trimming: 4 bases; J trimming: 6 bases; junction bases outside the gene matches: 8. Germline V gene lookup returns CDR1 MGHDK and CDR2 SYGVNS. This CDR3 has 14 amino acids.

V usage is TRBV19 and J usage is TRBJ1-3; D gene uncertain. The germline CDR1 and CDR2 sequences are LNHDA and SQIVND (reference sequence). V shed 4 bases and J shed 4 bases, with 23 bases lying between them. This CDR3 region has 18 residues. CDR3 in DNA: TGTGCCAGTAGTACCCCCCGGGAATCGAAGGTGTCCGGAAACACCATATATTTT. Its protein product is CASSTPRESKVSGNTIYF.